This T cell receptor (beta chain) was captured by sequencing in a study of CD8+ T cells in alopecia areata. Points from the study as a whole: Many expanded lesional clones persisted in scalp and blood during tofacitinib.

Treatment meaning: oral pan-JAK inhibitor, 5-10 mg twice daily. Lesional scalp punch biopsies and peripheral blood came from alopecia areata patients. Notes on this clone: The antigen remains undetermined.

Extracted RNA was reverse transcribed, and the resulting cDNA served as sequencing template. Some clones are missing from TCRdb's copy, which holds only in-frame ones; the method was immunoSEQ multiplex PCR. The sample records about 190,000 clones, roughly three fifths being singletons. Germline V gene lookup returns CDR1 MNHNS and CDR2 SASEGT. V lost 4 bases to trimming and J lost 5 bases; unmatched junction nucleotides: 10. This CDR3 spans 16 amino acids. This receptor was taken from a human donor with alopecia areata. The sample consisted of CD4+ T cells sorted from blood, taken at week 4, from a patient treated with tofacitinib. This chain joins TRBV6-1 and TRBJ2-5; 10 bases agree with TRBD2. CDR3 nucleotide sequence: TGTGCCAGCAGTGTTACTAGCGGGACCCTGGGGGAGACCCAGTACTTC. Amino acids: CASSVTSGTLGETQYF.